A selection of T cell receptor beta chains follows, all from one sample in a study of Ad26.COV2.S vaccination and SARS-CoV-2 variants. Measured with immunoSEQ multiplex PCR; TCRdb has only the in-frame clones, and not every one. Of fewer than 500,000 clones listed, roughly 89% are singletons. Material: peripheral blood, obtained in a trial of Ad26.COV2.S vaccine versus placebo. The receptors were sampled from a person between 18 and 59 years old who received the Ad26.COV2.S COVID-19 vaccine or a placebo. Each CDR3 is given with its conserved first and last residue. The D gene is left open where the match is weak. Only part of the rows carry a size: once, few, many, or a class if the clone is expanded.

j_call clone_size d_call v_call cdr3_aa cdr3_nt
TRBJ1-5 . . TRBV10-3 CAISEGGAWQPQHF TGTGCCATCAGTGAGGGGGGGGCTTGGCAGCCCCAGCATTTT
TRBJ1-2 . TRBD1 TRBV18 CASSTGTGPIGYTF TGTGCCAGCTCTACTGGGACAGGTCCTATTGGCTACACCTTC
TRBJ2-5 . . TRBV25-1 CASRGDGETQYF TGTGCCAGCAGGGGGGACGGAGAGACCCAGTACTTC
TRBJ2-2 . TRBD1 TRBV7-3 CASSSAGGAGTGELFF TGTGCCAGCAGCTCGGCAGGGGGCGCGGGCACCGGGGAGCTGTTTTTT
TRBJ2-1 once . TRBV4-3 CASSQEVGLQGWREQFF TGCGCCAGCAGCCAAGAGGTTGGACTGCAGGGGTGGCGGGAGCAGTTCTTC
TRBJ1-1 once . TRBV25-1 CASSGTRGAEAFF TGTGCCAGCAGTGGTACACGAGGCGCTGAAGCTTTCTTT
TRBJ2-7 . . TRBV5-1 CASSFDGNYEQYF TGCGCCAGCAGCTTCGACGGGAACTACGAGCAGTACTTC
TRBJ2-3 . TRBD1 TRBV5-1 CASKQGQGTDTQYF TGCGCCAGCAAACAGGGACAGGGCACAGATACGCAGTATTTT
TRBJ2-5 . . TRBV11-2 CASSLVGESGGWRETQYF TGTGCCAGCAGCTTAGTAGGAGAGTCAGGGGGGTGGAGAGAGACCCAGTACTTC
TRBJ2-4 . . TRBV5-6 CASSHFEGGLAKNIQYF TGTGCCAGCAGCCACTTTGAGGGTGGGCTAGCCAAAAACATTCAGTACTTC
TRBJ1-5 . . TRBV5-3 CARSFDSWGGPQPQHF TGTGCCAGAAGCTTCGATAGCTGGGGGGGCCCTCAGCCCCAGCATTTT
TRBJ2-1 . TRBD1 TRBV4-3 CASSQGDRVYNEQFF TGCGCCAGCAGCCAAGGGGACAGGGTCTACAATGAGCAGTTCTTC
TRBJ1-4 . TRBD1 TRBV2 CASRSFGTGGEKLFF TGTGCCAGCAGGTCTTTTGGGACAGGGGGTGAAAAACTGTTTTTT
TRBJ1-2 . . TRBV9 CASSVVVAPRSSDGYTF TGTGCCAGCAGCGTTGTCGTGGCGCCACGAAGTAGTGATGGCTACACCTTC
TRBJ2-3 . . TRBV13 CASSSSEPITQYF TGTGCCAGCAGCTCCTCAGAACCCATTACGCAGTATTTT
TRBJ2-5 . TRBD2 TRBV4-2 CASSTRLAAQETQYF TGTGCCAGCAGCACGCGACTAGCTGCCCAAGAGACCCAGTACTTC
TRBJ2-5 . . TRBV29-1 CSVGGRLAETQYF TGCAGCGTGGGGGGGCGGCTTGCGGAGACCCAGTACTTC
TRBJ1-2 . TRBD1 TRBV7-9 CASSVTGGHGYTF TGTGCCAGCAGCGTAACAGGGGGGCATGGCTACACCTTC
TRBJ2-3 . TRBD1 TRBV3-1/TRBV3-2 CASSHSRDRVTDTQYF TGTGCCAGCAGCCATTCCCGGGACAGGGTCACAGATACGCAGTATTTT
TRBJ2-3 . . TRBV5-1 CASSLEGGDVITQYF TGCGCCAGCAGCTTGGAAGGGGGAGATGTTATTACGCAGTATTTT
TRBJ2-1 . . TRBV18 CASSPPQRVHNEQFF TGTGCCAGCTCACCACCGCAGCGGGTGCACAATGAGCAGTTCTTC
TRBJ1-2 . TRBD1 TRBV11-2 CASSPDRGLGGYTF TGTGCCAGCAGCCCGGACAGGGGGCTCGGGGGCTACACCTTC
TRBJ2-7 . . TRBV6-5 CATGRESYEQYF TGTGCCACCGGTCGGGAGTCCTACGAGCAGTACTTC
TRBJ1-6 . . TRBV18 CASSSGRTRASSPLHF TGTGCCAGCTCATCCGGCAGGACACGAGCCAGTTCACCCCTCCACTTT
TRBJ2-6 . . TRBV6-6 CASSRRVAPRGSSGANVLTF TGTGCCAGCAGCCGCCGGGTAGCCCCGAGGGGCAGCTCTGGGGCCAACGTCCTGACTTTC
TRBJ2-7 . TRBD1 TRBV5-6 CASSLLDRNAYEQYF TGTGCCAGCAGCTTACTGGACAGGAATGCCTACGAGCAGTACTTC
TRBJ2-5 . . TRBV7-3 CASSPSYQETQYF TGTGCCAGCAGCCCCTCGTACCAAGAGACCCAGTACTTC
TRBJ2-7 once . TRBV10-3 CAISESFRGEQYF TGTGCCATCAGTGAGTCCTTCAGAGGCGAGCAGTACTTC
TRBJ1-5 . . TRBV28 CASSLLRGSGNQPQHF TGTGCCAGCAGTTTGTTAAGGGGCTCGGGCAATCAGCCCCAGCATTTT
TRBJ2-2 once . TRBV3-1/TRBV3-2 CASSQGARGAGELFF TGTGCCAGCAGCCAAGGTGCGAGGGGAGCCGGGGAGCTGTTTTTT
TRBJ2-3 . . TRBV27 CASSGTTDTQYF TGTGCCAGCAGTGGAACCACAGATACGCAGTATTTT
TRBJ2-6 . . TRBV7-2 CASSTPVLSGANVLTF TGTGCCAGCAGCACTCCCGTTCTCTCTGGGGCCAACGTCCTGACTTTC
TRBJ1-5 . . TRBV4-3 CASSQDLAGYQPQHF TGCGCCAGCAGCCAAGATTTGGCAGGGTACCAGCCCCAGCATTTT
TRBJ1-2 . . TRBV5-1 CASSLVEPHGYTF TGCGCCAGCAGCTTGGTAGAGCCCCATGGCTACACCTTC
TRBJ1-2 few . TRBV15 CATSREEQIGGYTF TGTGCCACCAGCAGAGAAGAACAGATAGGGGGCTACACCTTC
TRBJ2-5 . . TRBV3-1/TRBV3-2 CASSGFGGETQYF TGTGCCAGCAGCGGGTTTGGGGGAGAGACCCAGTACTTC
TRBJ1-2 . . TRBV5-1 CASSLAGPYGYTF TGCGCCAGCAGCTTGGCAGGCCCCTATGGCTACACCTTC
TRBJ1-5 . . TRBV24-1 CATSQGVGQPQHF TGTGCCACCAGTCAGGGTGTCGGGCAGCCCCAGCATTTT
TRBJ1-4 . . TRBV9 CASSVDPTGIGKLFF TGTGCCAGCAGCGTAGATCCAACAGGGATTGGAAAACTGTTTTTT
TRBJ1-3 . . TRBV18 CASSPLDERNTIYF TGTGCCAGCTCACCACTTGACGAAAGGAACACCATATATTTT
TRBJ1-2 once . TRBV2 CASSVNQGRRGSGGYTF TGTGCCAGCAGTGTTAATCAGGGACGACGGGGATCAGGCGGCTACACCTTC
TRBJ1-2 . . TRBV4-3 CASSPVLLNYGYTF TGCGCCAGCAGCCCCGTCCTTCTGAACTATGGCTACACCTTC
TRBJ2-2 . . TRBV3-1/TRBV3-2 CASGLAGAYTGELFF TGTGCCAGCGGATTGGCGGGGGCGTACACCGGGGAGCTGTTTTTT
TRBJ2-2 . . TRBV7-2 CASSLWRIPAGELFF TGTGCCAGCAGCTTGTGGAGGATACCGGCCGGGGAGCTGTTTTTT
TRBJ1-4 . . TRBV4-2 CASSQEGQPNEKLFF TGTGCCAGCAGCCAAGAAGGGCAGCCTAATGAAAAACTGTTTTTT